This is a list of T cell receptor beta chains from one sample in a study of vaccination effects on CD4 cells after COVID-19. Assay used: immunoSEQ multiplex PCR; TCRdb lists only in-frame clones, some missing. The sample carries tens of thousands of clones, roughly 80% recorded once. The antigens for these receptors are not known. The sample in question was CD4+ T cells from PBMCs cultured with HCoV-229E spike peptides, obtained before COVID-19 vaccination. All receptors come from a human donor who received a COVID-19 vaccine. Each CDR3 is given with its conserved first and last residue. Fields, in order: clone size, D gene, J gene, V gene, CDR3 DNA, CDR3 protein. The D gene is left open where the match is weak. Expanded clones are given a class, and other clones once, few, many or no size at all.

.,.,TRBJ1-5,TRBV28,TGTGCCAGCAGTTTTTCAGGGAATGGCAATCAGCCCCAGCATTTT,CASSFSGNGNQPQHF
.,.,TRBJ1-4,TRBV3-1/TRBV3-2,TGTGCCAGCAGGGCTTATGGGACTAATGAAAAACTGTTTTTT,CASRAYGTNEKLFF
.,.,TRBJ2-5,TRBV7-3,TGTGCCAGCAGCGCCAGACTAGTAGGAGAGACCCAGTACTTC,CASSARLVGETQYF
once,TRBD1,TRBJ1-1,TRBV19,TGTGCCAGTAGTATCGGGACAGGGGACGCTACTGAAGCTTTCTTT,CASSIGTGDATEAFF
few,TRBD1,TRBJ1-6,TRBV7-2,TGTGCCAGCAGCAGCAGGGGGAACAATTCACCCCTCCACTTT,CASSSRGNNSPLHF
once,.,TRBJ1-2,TRBV19,TGTGCCAGTAGTATAGAAACTGGACGGCCCTATGGCTACACCTTC,CASSIETGRPYGYTF
.,TRBD2,TRBJ2-5,TRBV6-1,TGTGCCAGCAGTGAAGATGCGGGGGGGCGAGAGACCCAGTACTTC,CASSEDAGGRETQYF
few,.,TRBJ2-6,TRBV7-2,TGTGCCAGCAGCTCATCAGGGGTCCACAACGTCCTGACTTTC,CASSSSGVHNVLTF
.,.,TRBJ2-2,TRBV10-3,TGTGCCATCAGTGAGAGGAGTGGGGGTTCCGGGGAGCTGTTTTTT,CAISERSGGSGELFF
.,.,TRBJ1-6,TRBV30,TGTGCCTGGAGTGTAGACCAGAGCTCCTATAATTCACCCCTCCACTTT,CAWSVDQSSYNSPLHF
.,TRBD1,TRBJ1-6,TRBV5-1,TGCGCCAGCAGCTCGGACCCTACGGGGACAGGGGGTGAAGATAATTCACCCCTCCACTTT,CASSSDPTGTGGEDNSPLHF
.,.,TRBJ2-5,TRBV19,TGTGCCAGTCGGAGAGGGGCGGGTAGTCGGCAAGAGACCCAGTACTTC,CASRRGAGSRQETQYF
.,.,TRBJ1-1,TRBV19,TGTGCCAGTAGCAAGCTGGGGGCGGTCACTGAAGCTTTCTTT,CASSKLGAVTEAFF
.,TRBD1,TRBJ1-2,TRBV6-4,TGTGCCAGCAGTGACAGGGACAGGGGATCCTATGGCTACACCTTC,CASSDRDRGSYGYTF
.,.,TRBJ2-4,TRBV11-2,TGTGCCAGCAGCTTAGTTTCAGGGGCCAAAAACATTCAGTACTTC,CASSLVSGAKNIQYF
.,TRBD1,TRBJ2-2,TRBV19,TGTGCCAGTACTCCGAGCTTCCGACAGGGGGGGGACACCGGGGAGCTGTTTTTT,CASTPSFRQGGDTGELFF
.,.,TRBJ2-3,TRBV4-2,TGTGCCAGCAGCCCCCGGGGGCTAGCGGACTACACAGATACGCAGTATTTT,CASSPRGLADYTDTQYF
.,TRBD1,TRBJ1-1,TRBV3-1/TRBV3-2,TGTGCCAGCAGCCCCCGGGACAGGGGGAACACTGAAGCTTTCTTT,CASSPRDRGNTEAFF
.,.,TRBJ2-5,TRBV4-1,TGCGCCAGCAGCCCGGGGACTTTCCTGACCCAGACCCAGTACTTC,CASSPGTFLTQTQYF
.,.,TRBJ2-5,TRBV2,TGTGCCAGCAACCCGGCCCTTCCGGAGACCCAGTACTTC,CASNPALPETQYF
.,TRBD2,TRBJ2-5,TRBV4-1,TGCGCCAGCAGCCAAGGGAGGCTAGCGGGGGGCCGCCGGGAGACCCAGTACTTC,CASSQGRLAGGRRETQYF
.,TRBD1,TRBJ1-1,TRBV7-2,TGTGCCAGCAGCTCACTACAGGGGTTCGGCACTGAAGCTTTCTTT,CASSSLQGFGTEAFF